This note documents a single T cell receptor beta chain sequence. Antigen unknown. This sample stems from a study of T cells after yellow fever vaccination. Study-wide findings and caveats: CD4 and CD8 compartments shared a small share of clonotypes.

As TCR cDNA was made by 5'RACE template switching, a universal primer site and UMIs were added. TCRdb redid the calling of the 5' RACE reads with MiXCR, one entry per CDR3 protein. Altogether about 130,000 distinct CDR3 sequences are present, around 9.8% being singletons, with the ten largest covering roughly 40%. V lost 1 base to trimming and J lost 0 bases, with 10 bases between them. CDR3 length equals 17 residues. Germline V gives CDR1 SGHVS, CDR2 FQNEAQ. The rearrangement joins TRBV7-8 to TRBJ1-6; D call uncertain. The starting material was CD8+ T cells sorted from PBMCs, obtained on the day of the yellow fever booster vaccination. The TCR comes from a man aged 18 to 29 who received the YFV17D yellow fever vaccine. This CDR3 reads CASSLVKATSYNSPLHF. CDR3 DNA: TGTGCCAGCAGCTTAGTTAAGGCAACCTCCTATAATTCACCCCTCCACTTT.